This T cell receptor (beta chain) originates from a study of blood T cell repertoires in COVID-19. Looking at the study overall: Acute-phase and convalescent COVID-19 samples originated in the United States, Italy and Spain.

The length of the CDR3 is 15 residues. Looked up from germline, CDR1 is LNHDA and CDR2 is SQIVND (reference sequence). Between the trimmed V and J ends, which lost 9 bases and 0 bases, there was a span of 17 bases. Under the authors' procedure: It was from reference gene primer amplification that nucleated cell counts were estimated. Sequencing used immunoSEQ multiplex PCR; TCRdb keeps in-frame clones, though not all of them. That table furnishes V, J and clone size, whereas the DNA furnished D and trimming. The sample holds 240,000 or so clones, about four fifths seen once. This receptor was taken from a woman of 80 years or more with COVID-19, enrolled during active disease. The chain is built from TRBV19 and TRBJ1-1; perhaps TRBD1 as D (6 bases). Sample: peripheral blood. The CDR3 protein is CASGGTTTMNTEAFF. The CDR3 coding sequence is TGTGCCAGCGGGGGGACAACCACCATGAACACTGAAGCTTTCTTT.